This T cell receptor beta chain was retrieved from a study of blood T cells in healthy people across ages. CDR1 is GTSNPN, CDR2 SVGIG, per germline (reference sequence). V was pared by 2 bases and J by 8 bases, with 13 bases between. This CDR3 region has 13 residues. With a J-beta primer mix and a sample-barcoded 5' primer, a second PCR ran about 7 to 12 cycles. TCRdb used MiXCR to reprocess the 5' RACE reads, holding one entry per CDR3 protein. The sample lists more than 650,000 distinct CDR3 sequences; roughly 24% were seen once. These data were likewise used in another study, on T cells of mothers and their children.

Sequencing was performed on blood. This receptor was identified in a boy between 10 and 17 years old in good health. The rearrangement uses TRBV30 and TRBJ1-5; TRBD1 might be the D (6 bases). The CDR3 DNA reads as TGTGCCTGGAGTAACAGGGATTTCGAGCCCCAGCATTTT. It specifies CAWSNRDFEPQHF.